A single TCR beta chain is shown here with its context. Before they entered the study, exposed participants had met a COVID-19 case within 2 weeks. CDR1 and CDR2 (germline): SGHNT, YENEEA. Trimming took 1 base from V and 0 from J, leaving 13 bases between them. The CDR3 sequence is 17 residues long. This sample was taken from a study of blood T cell repertoires in COVID-19. In the original workflow: Reference gene primers were amplified, and this amplification served to estimate nucleated cell counts. Assay: immunoSEQ multiplex PCR; the TCRdb copy retains only in-frame clones and omits some. The V and J calls and clone size were taken over from that table, and D and trimming were inferred from the DNA. Of roughly 280,000 clones in the sample, around 93% are singletons; the top ten hold about 3%.

This clonotype was obtained from a man aged 40-49 years who had been exposed to COVID-19. Sequencing was done on a sample of PBMCs or T cells enriched from blood (not recorded which). The chain links TRBV11-3 to TRBJ2-1; tentatively, D is TRBD2 (5 bases). The CDR3 is CASSLGPSSHSYNEQFF. The CDR3 DNA reads TGTGCCAGCAGCTTAGGGCCTAGCAGCCACTCCTACAATGAGCAGTTCTTC.